This is a list of T cell receptor beta chains from one sample in a study of T cell repertoires in cytomegalovirus infection. The antigens these receptors bind are not known. One entry per CDR3 protein results from TCRdb running MiXCR on the reads. The sample carries 100,000 to 150,000 distinct CDR3 sequences, 24% recorded once. Sample: PBMCs, sequenced either directly or after in vitro stimulation (not recorded which). These receptor sequences come from a human donor in good health (CMV status not recorded). Some clones in this sample may be carry-over from other donors' samples. Each CDR3 is given with its conserved first and last residue. Fields, in order: clone size, V gene, D gene, J gene, CDR3 protein, CDR3 DNA. The D gene is left open where the match is weak. Part of the rows lack a size; the others show once, few, many or a class for expanded clones.

>.|TRBV29-1|.|TRBJ1-4
CSVQDGWNEKLFF
TGCAGCGTCCAGGACGGCTGGAATGAAAAACTGTTTTTT
>.|TRBV2|.|TRBJ1-6
CASSERGQYNSPLHF
TGTGCCAGCAGTGAACGGGGACAATATAATTCACCCCTCCACTTT
>.|TRBV19|.|TRBJ1-5
CASSGEIWGNQPQHF
TGTGCCAGTAGTGGGGAGATCTGGGGCAATCAGCCCCAGCATTTT
>many|TRBV11-2|TRBD2|TRBJ2-1
CASSFLAENNEQFF
TGTGCCAGCAGCTTCCTAGCGGAGAACAATGAGCAGTTCTTC
>.|TRBV6-2/TRBV6-3|.|TRBJ1-5
CASKEALNQPQHF
TGTGCCAGCAAAGAGGCGTTAAATCAGCCCCAGCATTTT
>.|TRBV20-1|.|TRBJ2-2
CSARDWAKSRAGELFF
TGCAGTGCTAGAGATTGGGCGAAGTCAAGGGCCGGGGAGCTGTTTTTT
>.|TRBV7-9|TRBD1|TRBJ1-3
CASYRGQSGNTIYF
TGTGCCAGCTACAGGGGTCAATCTGGAAACACCATATATTTT
>.|TRBV4-3|.|TRBJ1-6
CASSQAFNSPLHF
TGCGCCAGCAGCCAAGCGTTCAATTCACCCCTCCACTTT
>few|TRBV6-2/TRBV6-3|.|TRBJ2-1
CASSPSARSYNEQFF
TGTGCCAGCAGTCCCTCGGCTAGGTCCTACAATGAGCAGTTCTTC
>.|TRBV7-8|.|TRBJ1-4
CASSLAETPYEKLFF
TGTGCCAGCAGCTTAGCCGAGACACCCTATGAAAAACTGTTTTTT
>.|TRBV19|.|TRBJ2-5
CASSPRRGAQETQYF
TGTGCCAGTAGTCCACGAAGGGGGGCTCAAGAGACCCAGTACTTC
>few|TRBV7-9|.|TRBJ1-2
CASSLSGSTNYGYTF
TGTGCCAGCAGCTTATCAGGGTCGACTAACTATGGCTACACCTTC
>.|TRBV19|.|TRBJ2-3
CASSPLGGASTDTQYF
TGTGCCAGTAGCCCACTCGGCGGGGCGAGCACAGATACGCAGTATTTT
>few|TRBV20-1|.|TRBJ2-1
CSAREGLATYDEQFF
TGCAGTGCTAGAGAGGGGCTAGCCACCTATGACGAGCAGTTCTTC
>many|TRBV6-1|TRBD2|TRBJ2-7
CASRQGRLAGGEQYF
TGTGCCAGCAGACAGGGGAGGCTAGCGGGAGGAGAGCAGTACTTC
>few|TRBV20-1|.|TRBJ1-2
CSARDSSTDNYGYTF
TGCAGTGCTAGAGATTCCTCGACAGATAACTATGGCTACACCTTC
>many|TRBV27|.|TRBJ2-1
CASSVSDIYNEQFF
TGTGCCAGCAGTGTGTCGGACATCTACAATGAGCAGTTCTTC
>many|TRBV5-3|.|TRBJ2-5
CARSLPRRTQETQYF
TGTGCCAGAAGCTTGCCTCGCAGAACACAAGAGACCCAGTACTTC
>few|TRBV19|.|TRBJ1-5
CASSIRGFNQPQHF
TGTGCCAGTAGTATCAGGGGTTTCAATCAGCCCCAGCATTTT
>few|TRBV12-3/TRBV12-4|.|TRBJ1-6
CASSPQRGSPLHF
TGTGCCAGCAGTCCCCAACGGGGATCACCCCTCCACTTT
>few|TRBV5-6|TRBD1|TRBJ2-7
CASRGTGFYEQYF
TGTGCCAGCAGGGGGACAGGGTTCTACGAGCAGTACTTC
>once|TRBV29-1|.|TRBJ2-3
CSVVRGSDTQYF
TGCAGCGTTGTTCGGGGCTCAGATACGCAGTATTTT